These 21 T cell receptor beta chains came from one sample sequenced in a study of shared clonotypes between healthy human individuals. TCRdb keeps only in-frame clones here, not all; method: immunoSEQ multiplex PCR. This table has a few million clones, 85% to 95% appearing once. The sample was naive CD4+ T cells from PBMCs. This sample's subset: CD45RA+ positively selected. Source of these receptors: a young man in good health. Some clones in this sample may be carry-over from other donors' samples.

The chain carries TRBV7-7 and TRBJ1-1; D gene uncertain. V gave up 2 bases and J gave up 7 bases, with 11 bases separating them. Germline V lookup: CDR1 SSHAT, CDR2 FNYEAQ (reference sequence). This CDR3 spans 13 amino acids. The CDR3 DNA is TGTGCCAGCAGCTTATCTCTCGGGAATGAAGCTTTCTTT. Its translation is CASSLSLGNEAFF.

On this clone: The sample holds other DNA sequences that translate to the same CDR3. This chain links TRBV5-1 with TRBJ2-3; 11 bases map to TRBD1. This CDR3 comprises 14 residues. CDR1 and CDR2 from the germline V gene are SGHRS and YFSETQ. J was trimmed by 4 bases and V by 4 bases; bases with no gene match: 2. DNA for the CDR3: TGCGCCAGCAGCGCGGGACAGGGGGCAGATACGCAGTATTTT. This sequence encodes CASSAGQGADTQYF. Complete variable domain (other parts from reference TRBV5-1 and TRBJ2-3): KAGVTQTPRYLIKTRGQQVTLSCSPISGHRSVSWYQQTPGQGLQFLFEYFSETQRNKGNFPGRFSGRQFSNSRSEMNVSTLELGDSALYLCASSAGQGADTQYFGPGTRLTVL.

The chain uses TRBV7-2 and TRBJ2-1; TRBD2 matches 8 bases. Germline V gene sequence: CDR1 SGHTA, CDR2 FQGNSA. With V trimmed by 1 base and J by 3 bases, 2 bases remained unmatched. The CDR3 totals 15 residues. The CDR3 DNA reads as TGTGCCAGCAGCTTAGTACTAGCGGACTACAATGAGCAGTTCTTC. This encodes CASSLVLADYNEQFF.

Note on this clone: At the DNA level, this CDR3 is encoded by other sequences in the same sample as well. CDR3 nucleotides: TGCGCCAGCAGCTTGGGAGGAAGCTCCTACGAGCAGTACTTC. Encoded protein: CASSLGGSSYEQYF. The rearrangement joins TRBV5-1 to TRBJ2-7; D is unclear. Between the trimmed V and J ends, which lost 0 bases and 0 bases, there was a span of 7 bases. CDR1 and CDR2 from the germline V gene are SGHRS and YFSETQ. The CDR3 length is 14 residues.

The V and J genes are TRBV10-3 and TRBJ2-7, with 12 positions matching TRBD1. Per the germline V gene, CDR1 is ENHRY and CDR2 is SYGVKD. The CDR3 covers 15 residues. With 2 bases clipped from V and 6 bases from J, the junction kept 5 bases outside the gene matches. DNA for the CDR3: TGTGCCATCAGTGAGACGGGACAGGGGGCAAGCGAGCAGTACTTC. Protein sequence: CAISETGQGASEQYF.

This clone was observed once. V and J are TRBV15 and TRBJ1-5; the D gene is possibly TRBD1 (6 bases). Trimming stripped 1 base from V and 0 bases from J, with 13 bases between. CDR3 size: 17 residues. The germline CDR1 and CDR2 sequences are LNHNV and YYDKDF (reference sequence). Here the CDR3 DNA reads TGTGCCACCAGCAGAGGATTACGACAGGATAGCAATCAGCCCCAGCATTTT. Translation: CATSRGLRQDSNQPQHF. Full variable domain (outside the CDR3, taken from reference TRBV15 and TRBJ1-5): DAMVIQNPRYQVTQFGKPVTLSCSQTLNHNVMYWYQQKSSQAPKLLFHYYDKDFNNEADTPDNFQSRRPNTSFCFLDIRSPGLGDTAMYLCATSRGLRQDSNQPQHFGDGTRLSIL.

V usage is TRBV11-2 and J usage is TRBJ1-2; 7 bases align to TRBD1. The V and J ends lost 4 bases and 6 bases, in that order; junction bases with no gene match: 11. The CDR3 totals 15 residues. Germline CDR1 and CDR2: SGHAT and FQNNGV. The CDR3 coding sequence is TGTGCCAGCAGCTCTGCCGAGACAGGGTTTAATGGCTACACCTTC. Residues: CASSSAETGFNGYTF.

The CDR3 DNA sequence: TGCGCCAGCAGCCAAGAAGGGCCTTACTATGGCTACACCTTC. As protein: CASSQEGPYYGYTF. This chain links TRBV4-1 with TRBJ1-2; no reliable D call. In germline, CDR1 is MGHRA, CDR2 YSYEKL. The CDR3 covers 14 residues. Trimming stripped 0 bases from V and 3 bases from J, with 8 bases between.

With respect to this clone: The same CDR3 is also encoded by other DNA sequences in this sample. The chain joins TRBV7-3 to TRBJ2-7; D remains unclear. The CDR3 runs to 13 residues. Looked up from germline, CDR1 is SGHTA and CDR2 is FQGTGA. Trimming pared 5 bases from V and 2 bases from J, leaving 10 bases between. The CDR3 sequence: CASSLDRTYEQYF. In DNA, the CDR3 is TGTGCCAGCAGCCTGGATAGGACCTACGAGCAGTACTTC.

The chain joins TRBV18 to TRBJ2-7, with TRBD1 identical over 7 bases. The V gene's germline CDR1 is KGHSH and CDR2 LQKENI. V lost 3 bases and J lost 1; bases outside the gene matches: 9. This CDR3 contains 16 residues. CDR3 coding DNA: TGTGCCAGCTCACCGGGACAGCTAACCGGTTCCTACGAGCAGTACTTC. It yields the protein CASSPGQLTGSYEQYF.

The V call is TRBV4-1, the J call TRBJ2-3; D is tentatively TRBD1 or TRBD2 (6 bases each). Trimming took 0 bases from V and 0 from J, leaving 13 bases between them. The CDR3 consists of 17 residues. Germline CDR1 and CDR2: MGHRA and YSYEKL. The CDR3 spells CASSQEGGLISTDTQYF. CDR3 in DNA: TGCGCCAGCAGCCAAGAGGGGGGCCTGATTAGCACAGATACGCAGTATTTT.

The chain is built from TRBV7-2 and TRBJ2-1; no definite D call. V dropped 1 base and J dropped 7 bases, with 8 bases sitting between them. CDR3 length: 13 residues. The germline V gene has CDR1 SGHTA and CDR2 FQGNSA. CDR3 in amino acids: CASSLDGINEQFF. DNA for the CDR3: TGTGCCAGCAGCTTAGATGGGATAAATGAGCAGTTCTTC.

A note on this clone: In the same sample, other DNA sequences code for this CDR3. The chain is built from TRBV29-1 and TRBJ1-1; D remains unclear. Germline lookup yields CDR1 SQVTM and CDR2 ANQGSEA. Between the trimmed V and J ends, which lost 6 bases and 1 base, there was a span of 6 bases. The CDR3 contains 11 residues. CDR3 coding DNA: TGCAGCGTCTCCACGAACACTGAAGCTTTCTTT. Its translation: CSVSTNTEAFF.

The rearrangement uses TRBV30 and TRBJ1-1; 8 nucleotides line up with TRBD1. The ends lost 4 bases at V and 6 bases at J; junction bases unmatched: 4. Looked up from germline, CDR1 is GTSNPN and CDR2 is SVGIG (reference sequence). The CDR3 spans 12 residues. Here the CDR3 reads CAWTDRGPEAFF. For the CDR3, the DNA is TGTGCCTGGACCGACAGGGGTCCTGAAGCTTTCTTT.

The chain is built from TRBV29-1 and TRBJ2-2; 12 bases are a match to TRBD1. The CDR3 consists of 15 residues. Trimming removed 6 bases from V and 5 bases from J; junction bases left unmatched: 7. Germline V lookup: CDR1 SQVTM, CDR2 ANQGSEA. The CDR3 reads CSVTLGQGATGELFF. For the CDR3, the DNA is TGCAGCGTCACGTTGGGACAGGGGGCAACCGGGGAGCTGTTTTTT.

The CDR3: CASKEGFLANQPQHF. DNA of the CDR3: TGTGCCAGCAAGGAGGGGTTCCTAGCGAATCAGCCCCAGCATTTT. V and J are TRBV6-5 and TRBJ1-5, with D perhaps TRBD1 (5 bases). The V end was cut by 7 bases, the J end by 4 bases, with 17 bases between. This CDR3 is built from 15 residues. Germline CDR1 MNHEY, CDR2 SVGAGI.

The DNA for the CDR3 is TGTGCCAGCAGTACCTTTGGGACCGGGGAGCAGTACTTC. Translated, it gives CASSTFGTGEQYF. V gene TRBV7-3 combines with J gene TRBJ2-7; TRBD1 or TRBD2 may be the D gene (5 bases each). The CDR3 runs to 13 residues. Germline loops: CDR1 SGHTA, CDR2 FQGTGA. V was cut by 6 bases and J by 7 bases, with 16 bases left in between.

The chain couples TRBV18 to TRBJ2-7; possibly TRBD1 or TRBD2 for D (5 bases each). Germline CDR1 is KGHSH and CDR2 is LQKENI. The CDR3 has 14 amino acids. Trimming shortened V by 6 bases and J by 0 bases, and 12 bases separated the two germline ends. This CDR3 reads CASSTGGSSYEQYF. CDR3 DNA: TGTGCCAGCTCTACAGGTGGGAGCTCCTACGAGCAGTACTTC.

V usage is TRBV7-8 and J usage is TRBJ2-7; TRBD2 aligns across 9 bases. The trim removed 2 bases at V and 2 bases at J, leaving 7 bases unmatched. In germline, CDR1 is SGHVS, CDR2 FQNEAQ. The CDR3 is 16 residues long. CDR3 residues: CASSLFPTSGPYEQYF. As DNA, the CDR3 is TGTGCCAGCAGCTTATTTCCGACTAGCGGTCCCTACGAGCAGTACTTC.

The CDR3 bases are TGTGCCAGCAGTTCTTTTGCGGGACAGGCAGGCTACGAGCAGTACTTC. Protein sequence: CASSSFAGQAGYEQYF. The chain is built from TRBV28 and TRBJ2-7; TRBD1 matches at 8 bases. The CDR3 is 16 residues long. J lost 3 bases, V lost 4 bases, and 11 bases had no gene match. From germline, CDR1 is MDHEN and CDR2 SYDVKM.

The V and J genes are TRBV7-2 and TRBJ2-3; D might be TRBD1 or TRBD2, each matching 5 bases. Trimming cost V 5 bases and J 0 bases, with 12 bases left between them. The CDR3 spans 15 residues. The germline V gene has CDR1 SGHTA and CDR2 FQGNSA. CDR3 in amino acids: CASSTTRDSTDTQYF. CDR3 sequence (DNA): TGTGCCAGCAGCACCACCCGGGACAGCACAGATACGCAGTATTTT.